This section outlines one TCR beta chain sequence together with its context. There are many counts of this clonotype. What this receptor recognizes is not known. One base away there is no much larger clone; base qualities are not given. Taken from the germline V gene, the CDR1 and CDR2 loops are SGHRS and YFSETQ. V drops 0 bases and J drops 3 bases, leaving 13 bases in between. Taken from cysteine to phenylalanine, the CDR3 has 15 residues. This entry keeps only the CDR3 DNA: 45 bases, framed from base 1. A patient counted as having stable hyperthyroidism if there was no progression to ophthalmopathy within 18 months of follow-up. Hyperthyroidism patients were newly diagnosed, were aged 18 to 65 years, and had a disease duration under 2 months. Patients were excluded if they had other autoimmune diseases, uncontrolled infections, pregnancy or lactation. Diagnosis relied on clinical symptoms, serum thyroxine, TRAb, thyroid ultrasound and orbital computed tomography. PBMCs were isolated from 7.5 to 10 ml of fresh peripheral blood by Ficoll-Paque density gradient centrifugation. Trizol reagent was used to extract the total RNA, and its quality was then checked on an Agilent 2100 Bioanalyzer.

TCR beta CDR3 regions were amplified from RNA transcripts for repertoire sequencing. A first-round RT-PCR used HTBI primers with the Qiagen OneStep RT-PCR kit, followed by a second-round multiplex PCR, size selection and purification. The libraries underwent paired-end sequencing with 100 bp reads on an Illumina HiSeq2000. In the original analysis: SOAPnuke was used for read processing, and reads with adapters, uncalled bases, a mean Phred below 15, or no exact constant-primer or identifier match were discarded. COPE v1.2.5 was used to merge high-quality paired reads. Each unique nucleotide sequence was treated as a clonotype, and MiTCR v1.1 was used to align the clonotypes to the IMGT TRB V, D and J references. Only V-J combinations with frequency above 0.0001 were analysed, covering over 98% of repertoires. A TCR clonal expansion and chaos score per V-J combination was defined as the ratio of F50 clonal expansion to chaos observed in the TCRdist matrix. Features were reduced by Welch's t-statistics and random forest to around 14 V-J combinations, which fed a naive Bayes classifier. The similarity between thyroid and blood repertoires was quantified using the Morisita-Horn index. TCRdb trimmed the raw reads at Q25, called clones with MiXCR and kept productive beta chains. Every entry covers one CDR3 protein and lists the most common genes and DNA from its rows. TCRdb's processing, not the authors', yielded these V and J calls. The sample has 300,000 to 450,000 distinct CDR3 sequences on record, about 18% of them singletons. The ten top clones hold 2.4% of the sample.

This entry comes from a study of Graves' ophthalmopathy and Graves' hyperthyroidism (dated by TCRdb to between 2017 and 2018). With respect to the entire study: Peripheral blood samples were taken at the time of initial diagnosis, before any treatment was given. The study used TCR beta repertoire signatures to distinguish Graves' ophthalmopathy from Graves' hyperthyroidism and to predict progression to ophthalmopathy. In total, 120 to 150 blood samples were TCR-sequenced: fewer than 50 ophthalmopathy, roughly 77 hyperthyroidism and around 17 hyperthyroidism-to-ophthalmopathy patients. To explore V-J signatures that separate ophthalmopathy from hyperthyroidism, a discovery set of 95 to 100 patients was enrolled, consisting of about 45 with ophthalmopathy and some 59 with stable hyperthyroidism. An independent validation cohort was composed of about 20 hyperthyroidism patients and around 16 patients who later progressed from hyperthyroidism to ophthalmopathy. In more than 5 hyperthyroidism patients, the T-cell repertoire of thyroid tissue was compared with the T-cell repertoire of blood. After sampling, hyperthyroidism patients received methimazole starting at 30 mg daily, and ophthalmopathy patients received high-dose intravenous methylprednisolone.

Points the paper makes about the study in general: In cross-validation, the 13-signature model distinguished ophthalmopathy from stable hyperthyroidism with nearly 90% sensitivity and approximately 81% specificity, while in the test set the corresponding values were roughly 80% and 75%. In validation, the model predicted ophthalmopathy progression with about 71% sensitivity and roughly 72% specificity; some twelve predicted patients were CT-confirmed with GO in a median of 6.5 months. No statistical method was used to predetermine the sample size, and group allocation was not hidden from the investigators. Most expanded thyroid clonotypes with frequency above 0.001 were also detected in blood, suggesting blood repertoires may reflect the thyroid immune response.

The rearrangement combines TRBV5-1 with TRBJ2-7; a tentative D call is TRBD1 (5 bases match). The clonotype was recovered from an adult woman with stable Graves' hyperthyroidism. Sequenced: peripheral blood. The CDR3 protein sequence reads: CASSLAGQRIYEQYF. The DNA reads TGCGCCAGCAGCTTGGCCGGACAACGCATCTACGAGCAGTACTTC.